The 21 T cell receptor beta chains in this list originate from one sample, sequenced in a study of identical twins. MiXCR was run by TCRdb on the 5' RACE reads, yielding one entry per CDR3 protein. The top ten clones hold 1.9% of a sample with approximately 220,000 distinct CDR3 sequences, approximately 8.3% of them seen once. The sample was also linked to a second study, of yellow fever vaccine responses in identical twins.

The sequencing input was memory (CD45RO+) T cells sorted from blood. Every receptor here comes from a woman between 18 and 29 years old in good health.

DNA of the CDR3: TGTGCCAGCAGCCATCGGGGGGGGCAGTATTTT. It is translated as CASSHRGGQYF. This sequence joins TRBV3-1 and TRBJ2-3, with 8 bases lining up with TRBD2. This CDR3 has 11 residues. Germline lookup yields CDR1 LGHDT and CDR2 YNNKEL (reference sequence). Trimming took 3 bases from V and 11 from J; bases not matched to a gene: 1.

Many counts were recorded for this clonotype. The gene calls are TRBV4-1 and TRBJ2-5; D remains unclear. The germline V gene has CDR1 MGHRA and CDR2 YSYEKL. The CDR3 sequence is 14 residues long. Deletions cut 0 bases from V and 5 bases from J, with 10 bases between. The CDR3 nucleotides read TGCGCCAGCAGCCAAGATCTTGCCCGGGAGACCCAGTACTTC. It specifies CASSQDLARETQYF.

In this sample, this clonotype turned up a few times. This sequence joins TRBV5-6 and TRBJ1-1; D might be TRBD1 (6 bases). Per the germline V gene, CDR1 is SGHDT and CDR2 is YYEEEE. V was cut by 2 bases and J by 4 bases, with 9 bases left in between. There are 13 residues in the CDR3. The CDR3 DNA is TGTGCCAGCAGCTTAGGGGGTCCCACTGAAGCTTTCTTT. This sequence encodes CASSLGGPTEAFF.

The V call is TRBV6-4, the J call TRBJ2-2; no clear D gene. The CDR3 contains 14 residues. Germline CDR1 and CDR2: MRHNA and SNTAGT. V was cut by 4 bases and J by 3 bases, with 9 bases left in between. The CDR3 protein is CASSAEGDTGELFF. The CDR3 DNA follows: TGTGCCAGCAGTGCCGAAGGTGACACCGGGGAGCTGTTTTTT.

The table lists this clonotype with a few counts. The chain combines TRBV6-2 or TRBV6-3 with TRBJ2-5; TRBD1 matches at 9 bases. The V segment lost 5 bases and the J segment 5 bases; nucleotides outside the gene matches: 9. CDR1 is MNHEY, CDR2 SVGEGT, per germline. The CDR3 extends over 15 amino acids. This CDR3 is CASSDYGTGIETQYF. CDR3 DNA sequence: TGTGCCAGCAGTGATTACGGGACAGGGATCGAGACCCAGTACTTC.

This clonotype was recorded many times. In nucleotides, the CDR3 is TGCAGTGCTGGAAAGACAGGGGTATTTGGCTACACCTTC. Protein product: CSAGKTGVFGYTF. J is TRBJ1-2 and V is TRBV20-1; 8 bases line up with TRBD1. CDR3 size: 13 residues. Trimming took 5 bases from V and 7 from J; bases not matched to a gene: 9. Looked up from germline, CDR1 is DFQATT and CDR2 is SNEGSKA (reference sequence).

This clonotype was seen a handful of times. The CDR3 reads CASSSGGTYNEQFF. CDR3 nucleotide sequence: TGTGCCAGCAGTAGCGGGGGGACCTACAATGAGCAGTTCTTC. The V call is TRBV2, the J call TRBJ2-1, with 9 bases identical to TRBD2. This CDR3 contains 14 residues. Trimming cost V 5 bases and J 2 bases; bases outside gene matches: 1. Germline CDR1 and CDR2: SNHLY and FYNNEI.

This rearrangement joins TRBV7-9 to TRBJ1-2; possible D gene TRBD1, 6 bases. In germline, CDR1 is SEHNR, CDR2 FQNEAQ (reference sequence). With 1 base removed from V and 2 bases from J, the gap between germline ends came to 14 bases. This CDR3 has 16 residues. CDR3 coding DNA: TGTGCCAGCAGCTTAGTAGGGGGGGCGATAAACTATGGCTACACCTTC. Encoded protein: CASSLVGGAINYGYTF.

At least ten counts were recorded for this clonotype. One end of the junction fails to match germline, which may point to a read error. The chain is built from TRBV7-9 and TRBJ2-1; no definite D call. The CDR3 sequence is 11 residues long. Germline loops: CDR1 SEHNR, CDR2 FQNEAQ (reference sequence). The CDR3 DNA is TGTGCCAGCAGCTTAGCGCTAAGGATAAACTTC. Its translation: CASSLALRINF.

The gene calls are TRBV4-3 and TRBJ2-1, with D tentatively TRBD2 (5 bases). The V and J ends lost 4 bases and 3 bases respectively, with 10 bases between them. This CDR3 is built from 14 residues. CDR1 is LGHNA and CDR2 is YSLEER in the germline V gene. The CDR3, as DNA: TGCGCCAGCAGCCCGGGGAATATCTACAATGAGCAGTTCTTC. It yields the protein CASSPGNIYNEQFF.

The table lists this clonotype with a few counts. This rearrangement joins TRBV4-2 to TRBJ2-7; TRBD1 matches at 9 bases. The CDR3 contains 14 residues. CDR1 LGHNA and CDR2 YNFKEQ come from the germline V gene. Trimming cost V 5 bases and J 2 bases; bases outside gene matches: 4. The CDR3: CASSRQGGTYEQYF. Written as DNA, the CDR3 is TGTGCCAGCAGCAGACAGGGGGGCACCTACGAGCAGTACTTC.

This clonotype was found a few times. J is TRBJ2-2 and V is TRBV6-5; possible D gene TRBD2, 7 bases. V was cut by 0 bases and J by 8 bases, with 16 bases left in between. CDR1 is MNHEY and CDR2 is SVGAGI in the germline V gene. The CDR3 sequence is 16 residues long. CDR3 protein: CASSYSMVAGAGELFF. DNA of the CDR3: TGTGCCAGCAGTTACTCGATGGTCGCGGGGGCAGGGGAGCTGTTTTTT.

The rearrangement uses TRBV6-1 and TRBJ2-1; perhaps TRBD1 as D (7 bases). The germline V gene encodes CDR1 MNHNS and CDR2 SASEGT. The germline V and J ends were trimmed by 6 bases and 3 bases, with 15 bases remaining between them. The CDR3 has 15 amino acids. The chain's CDR3 is CASSRGTAHYNEQFF. The CDR3 nucleotides read TGTGCCAGCAGCCGGGGGACAGCCCACTACAATGAGCAGTTCTTC.

This clonotype was seen a few times. The chain links TRBV18 to TRBJ1-1; D is ambiguous. V lost 0 bases, J lost 1 base, and 9 bases lay in between. Germline V gene data show CDR1 as KGHSH and CDR2 as LQKENI. This CDR3 is 15 amino acids long. CDR3 sequence: CASSPPAGRNTEAFF. DNA for the CDR3: TGTGCCAGCTCACCACCTGCCGGGAGGAACACTGAAGCTTTCTTT.

The rearrangement joins TRBV6-1 to TRBJ2-5, with 9 bases that match TRBD2. The CDR3 loop spans 16 amino acids. Trimming at V came to 6 bases and at J to 6 bases, leaving 14 bases not matched to a gene. The V gene's germline CDR1 is MNHNS and CDR2 SASEGT. Written as DNA, the CDR3 is TGTGCCAGCAGAAGAACAGATAGCGGGAGTGGGAAGACCCAGTACTTC. It specifies CASRRTDSGSGKTQYF.

This clonotype has more than one count but fewer than ten. This chain links TRBV4-2 with TRBJ2-7, with 9 bases fitting TRBD1. V gave up 0 bases and J gave up 5 bases; unmatched junction bases: 8. The CDR3 spans 16 residues. Germline CDR1 reads LGHNA; CDR2 reads YNFKEQ. Here the CDR3 DNA reads TGTGCCAGCAGCCAAGAAGCCGGGACAGGGTGGGACGAGCAGTACTTC. It encodes CASSQEAGTGWDEQYF.

This clonotype was observed at least ten times. The rearrangement uses TRBV5-1 and TRBJ1-5; tentatively, D is TRBD1 (5 bases). From germline, CDR1 is SGHRS and CDR2 YFSETQ. V gave up 4 bases and J gave up 1 base, with 12 bases separating them. This CDR3 contains 15 residues. CDR3 protein: CASSPWGDSNQPQHF. DNA for the CDR3: TGCGCCAGCAGCCCCTGGGGGGACAGCAATCAGCCCCAGCATTTT.

Only a few counts were recorded for this clonotype. This chain links TRBV7-9 with TRBJ1-4; D gene unclear. This CDR3 has 14 residues. Germline CDR1 is SEHNR and CDR2 is FQNEAQ (reference sequence). Trimming shortened V by 0 bases and J by 5 bases, and 7 bases separated the two germline ends. DNA of the CDR3: TGTGCCAGCAGCTTAGCCGGGGAGAATGAAAAACTGTTTTTT. Its protein product is CASSLAGENEKLFF. Filled out from reference TRBV7-9 and TRBJ1-4, the complete variable domain reads DTGVSQNPRHKITKRGQNVTFRCDPISEHNRLYWYRQTLGQGPEFLTYFQNEAQLEKSRLLSDRFSAERPKGSFSTLEIQRTEQGDSAMYLCASSLAGENEKLFFGSGTQLSVL.

V gene TRBV20-1 combines with J gene TRBJ1-2, with TRBD1 identical over 8 bases. After removal of 4 bases from V and 3 bases from J, the junction contained 1 base not matched to a gene. This CDR3 has 12 amino acids. From germline, CDR1 is DFQATT and CDR2 SNEGSKA (reference sequence). CDR3 sequence: CSATTGDYGYTF. The CDR3 nucleotides read TGCAGTGCTACGACAGGGGACTATGGCTACACCTTC.

The chain is built from TRBV28 and TRBJ2-2; tentative D call: TRBD1 (6 bases). The CDR3 has 18 residues. Trimming pared 6 bases from V and 0 bases from J, leaving 20 bases between. CDR1 and CDR2 (germline): MDHEN, SYDVKM. CDR3 bases: TGTGCCAGCAGACTCCTCCTACGAGACAGGACGAACACCGGGGAGCTGTTTTTT. Translating gives CASRLLLRDRTNTGELFF.

This clonotype occurred many times. The chain has TRBV7-9 and TRBJ2-7; D perhaps matches TRBD2 (5 bases). With 3 bases removed from V and 0 bases from J, the gap between germline ends came to 6 bases. Germline V gives CDR1 SEHNR, CDR2 FQNEAQ (reference sequence). The CDR3 length is 13 residues. The CDR3 bases are TGTGCCAGCAGCTTCGGGGTCTCCTACGAGCAGTACTTC. It translates to CASSFGVSYEQYF.